One and the same sample provided the 23 T cell receptor beta chains below, sequenced in a study of T cells in Graves' hyperthyroidism and ophthalmopathy. TCR beta CDR3 regions were amplified from RNA. With the HTBI primer set, the TCR CDR3 went through a first round of RT-PCR. TCRdb re-derived calls from the multiplex PCR reads in MiXCR, one entry per CDR3 protein. This table has some 490,000 distinct CDR3 sequences, 22% appearing once. Sequenced input: blood. The source of these receptors is a woman aged 70 to 79 with Graves' ophthalmopathy.

The sample holds a few counts of this clonotype. The CDR3 DNA sequence: TGCAGTGCTAGTCTACCAGGGGTTGAAAAACTGTTTTTT. It is translated as CSASLPGVEKLFF. J is TRBJ1-4 and V is TRBV20-1; D is perhaps TRBD1 (6 bases). Germline values: CDR1 DFQATT, CDR2 SNEGSKA (reference sequence). Trimming pared 3 bases from V and 7 bases from J, leaving 12 bases between. The CDR3 has 13 residues.

The V gene is TRBV20-1, the J gene TRBJ2-5; perhaps TRBD2 as D (5 bases). Germline V gives CDR1 DFQATT, CDR2 SNEGSKA (reference sequence). Trimming left V 5 bases short and J 6 bases short, with 10 bases between. The CDR3 totals 11 residues. CDR3 in amino acids: CSAPGVKTQYF. In DNA form, the CDR3 reads TGCAGTGCTCCCGGGGTGAAGACCCAGTACTTC.

This chain connects TRBV13 to TRBJ2-2; 7 nucleotides align to TRBD1. CDR1 PRHDT and CDR2 FYEKMQ come from the germline V gene (reference sequence). V trimming: 2 bases; J trimming: 4 bases; junction bases outside the gene matches: 10. This CDR3 comprises 17 residues. This CDR3 is CASSLRGRGISTGELFF. CDR3 DNA: TGTGCCAGCAGCTTACGCGGCAGGGGGATAAGCACCGGGGAGCTGTTTTTT. Together with reference TRBV13 and TRBJ2-2, the CDR3 gives the full variable domain: AAGVIQSPRHLIKEKRETATLKCYPIPRHDTVYWYQQGPGQDPQFLISFYEKMQSDKGSIPDRFSAQQFSDYHSELNMSSLELGDSALYFCASSLRGRGISTGELFFGEGSRLTVL.

V gene TRBV12-5 combines with J gene TRBJ2-1, with D possibly matching TRBD1 (6 bases). The CDR3 spans 15 residues. Trimming pared 2 bases from V and 9 bases from J, leaving 17 bases between. The germline CDR1 and CDR2 sequences are LGHNT and FRNRAP. The CDR3 nucleotides are TGTGCTAGTGGTTTGATGAGACAGGTCCGACTTGAGCAGTTCTTC. Translating it yields CASGLMRQVRLEQFF.

This clonotype was counted a few times. Here the CDR3 DNA reads TGCGCCAGCAGCGGCAGGGTTGGCAATGAGCAGTTCTTC. Its translation is CASSGRVGNEQFF. The chain combines TRBV10-2 with TRBJ2-1, with D perhaps TRBD1 (5 bases). This CDR3 spans 13 amino acids. Germline V gene lookup returns CDR1 WSHSY and CDR2 SAAADI. V gave up 6 bases and J gave up 6 bases, with 12 bases separating them.

A remark on this clonotype: A single base separates this from a much larger clone, so it may be a read error. V usage is TRBV25-1 and J usage is TRBJ2-7, with 9 bases lining up with TRBD2. The CDR3 sequence is 18 residues long. Trimming took 5 bases from V and 4 from J; bases not matched to a gene: 18. The germline gives CDR1 MGHDK, CDR2 SYGVNS. CDR3 DNA: TGTGCCAGCAGTCCCCCTTTAGGCGTGGCGGGAGGGCCGTACGAGCAGTACTTC. This codes for CASSPPLGVAGGPYEQYF.

The chain is built from TRBV29-1 and TRBJ1-1; D gene unclear. Germline CDR1 is SQVTM and CDR2 is ANQGSEA. V lost 5 bases, J lost 0 bases, and 4 bases lay in between. CDR3 length equals 11 residues. This chain's CDR3 is CSVRVNTEAFF. The DNA for the CDR3 is TGCAGCGTTAGGGTGAACACTGAAGCTTTCTTT.

This clonotype was counted only a few times. The genes are TRBV10-3 and TRBJ2-7, with 15 bases fitting TRBD2. Looked up from germline, CDR1 is ENHRY and CDR2 is SYGVKD. The CDR3 runs to 13 residues. Trimming at V came to 8 bases and at J to 5 bases, leaving 1 base not matched to a gene. The CDR3 DNA is TGTGCCATCGGACTAGCGGGAGGGAACGAGCAGTACTTC. This sequence encodes CAIGLAGGNEQYF.

This clonotype appeared many times. The chain links TRBV19 to TRBJ2-5; D might be TRBD1 (6 bases). With 5 bases removed from V and 5 bases from J, the gap between germline ends came to 15 bases. Looked up from germline, CDR1 is LNHDA and CDR2 is SQIVND (reference sequence). The CDR3 has 14 amino acids. The CDR3 region is CASSPTGTKETQYF. CDR3 nucleotides: TGTGCCAGTAGTCCGACCGGGACAAAGGAGACCCAGTACTTC.

The chain carries TRBV11-3 and TRBJ2-1; TRBD1 agrees at 7 bases. Germline V gene data show CDR1 as SGHNT and CDR2 as YENEEA. V shed 3 bases, J shed 5 bases, and the junction held 10 bases outside the gene matches. The length of the CDR3 is 16 residues. The CDR3 DNA follows: TGTGCCAGCAGCTTGGGGCTAGGACAGGTCAACAATGAGCAGTTCTTC. Translating it yields CASSLGLGQVNNEQFF.

This clonotype was counted a few times. This sequence joins TRBV7-9 and TRBJ2-1; D unclear. Germline CDR1 is SEHNR and CDR2 is FQNEAQ (reference sequence). The CDR3 sequence is 13 residues long. With 3 bases removed from V and 7 bases from J, the gap between germline ends came to 10 bases. The CDR3 sequence is CASSFNSPNEQFF. Written as DNA, the CDR3 is TGTGCCAGCAGCTTTAATTCCCCGAATGAGCAGTTCTTC. Using reference TRBV7-9 and TRBJ2-1 for the parts outside the CDR3, the full variable domain is DTGVSQNPRHKITKRGQNVTFRCDPISEHNRLYWYRQTLGQGPEFLTYFQNEAQLEKSRLLSDRFSAERPKGSFSTLEIQRTEQGDSAMYLCASSFNSPNEQFFGPGTRLTVL.

In its sample, this clonotype was seen many times. The chain employs TRBV6-1 and TRBJ2-7; perhaps TRBD1 as D (5 bases). This CDR3 contains 13 residues. The germline V and J ends were trimmed by 5 bases and 3 bases, with 11 bases remaining between them. CDR1 and CDR2 from the germline V gene are MNHNS and SASEGT. CDR3 protein: CASSPTGYYEQYF. As DNA, the CDR3 is TGTGCCAGCAGTCCCACAGGCTACTACGAGCAGTACTTC.

This clonotype was seen more than once but under ten times. An end of the junction does not agree with germline; a read error may underlie this. The chain is built from TRBV7-7 and TRBJ2-5; unclear D gene. This CDR3 contains 15 residues. CDR1 SSHAT and CDR2 FNYEAQ come from the germline V gene (reference sequence). CDR3 DNA: TGTGCTAGCAGCTTAGATCGCCAGTCAGAAGAGACCCAGTACTTC. This sequence encodes CASSLDRQSEETQYF. Variable domain in full (rest from reference TRBV7-7 and TRBJ2-5): GAGVSQSPRYKVTKRGQDVTLRCDPISSHATLYWYQQALGQGPEFLTYFNYEAQPDKSGLPSDRFSAERPEGSISTLTIQRTEQRDSAMYRCASSLDRQSEETQYFGPGTRLLVL.

The V call is TRBV5-1, the J call TRBJ2-5; tentatively, D is TRBD2 (6 bases). Per the germline V gene, CDR1 is SGHRS and CDR2 is YFSETQ. V was trimmed by 4 bases and J by 7 bases, leaving 8 bases between them. CDR3 length equals 11 residues. The CDR3 loop is CASSEEGTQYF. CDR3 coding DNA: TGCGCCAGCAGCGAGGAGGGGACCCAGTACTTC.

The chain uses TRBV11-3 and TRBJ2-1, with 12 bases aligning to TRBD2. The CDR3 sequence is 16 residues long. The J segment lost 6 bases and the V segment lost 5 bases, leaving 8 bases of the junction unmatched. Germline CDR1 reads SGHNT; CDR2 reads YENEEA. The CDR3 reads CASSPGLAGGTNEQFF. Written as DNA, the CDR3 is TGTGCCAGCAGCCCTGGGCTAGCGGGAGGGACCAATGAGCAGTTCTTC. The complete variable domain, with remaining parts taken from reference TRBV11-3 and TRBJ2-1, reads EAGVVQSPRYKIIEKKQPVAFWCNPISGHNTLYWYLQNLGQGPELLIRYENEEAVDDSQLPKDRFSAERLKGVDSTLKIQPAELGDSAVYLCASSPGLAGGTNEQFFGPGTRLTVL.

This clonotype was observed at least ten times. The chain carries TRBV7-9 and TRBJ1-1; D gene unclear. V lost 5 bases and J lost 3, with 7 bases in between. The CDR3 consists of 12 residues. The V gene's germline CDR1 is SEHNR and CDR2 FQNEAQ (reference sequence). CDR3 amino acids: CASSQKDTEAFF. The CDR3 DNA reads as TGTGCCAGCAGCCAAAAGGACACTGAAGCTTTCTTT.

At least ten counts were recorded for this clonotype. The J gene is TRBJ1-5, the V gene TRBV7-9, with 7 nucleotides matching TRBD1. Germline V CDR1 and CDR2: SEHNR, FQNEAQ (reference sequence). The CDR3 has 14 residues. V lost 3 bases, J lost 4 bases, and 3 bases stayed unmatched. CDR3 sequence reads: CASSFPGGNQPQHF. DNA of the CDR3: TGTGCCAGCAGCTTCCCAGGGGGTAATCAGCCCCAGCATTTT.

The chain links TRBV4-3 to TRBJ2-1; the D is unclear. The CDR3 covers 16 residues. The germline gives CDR1 LGHNA, CDR2 YSLEER. Trimming left V 1 base short and J 1 base short, with 11 bases between. CDR3 coding DNA: TGCGCCAGCAGCCAAGGGATGGCAGGTTCCTACAATGAGCAGTTCTTC. Translation: CASSQGMAGSYNEQFF.

This clonotype was counted only a few times. J is TRBJ2-7 and V is TRBV27; 7 positions agree with TRBD1. This CDR3 is 12 amino acids long. The junction had 4 bases not matched to a gene; V was cut back by 6 bases and J by 5 bases. Germline V gene sequence: CDR1 MNHEY, CDR2 SMNVEV (reference sequence). CDR3 protein: CASRTGSHEQYF. The CDR3 DNA reads as TGTGCCAGCAGGACAGGGAGCCACGAGCAGTACTTC.

The J gene is TRBJ2-3, the V gene TRBV27; TRBD2 agrees at 7 bases. Trimming removed 8 bases from V and 4 bases from J; junction bases left unmatched: 6. The CDR3 sequence is 13 residues long. The germline gives CDR1 MNHEY, CDR2 SMNVEV (reference sequence). CDR3 region: CASFAGVADTQYF. In DNA, the CDR3 is TGTGCCAGCTTCGCGGGAGTGGCAGATACGCAGTATTTT.

The rearrangement joins TRBV12-3 or TRBV12-4 to TRBJ2-2, with D maybe TRBD2 (5 bases). V shed 5 bases and J shed 0 bases, with 13 bases lying between them. The CDR3 is 16 amino acids. CDR3 residues: CASSPPQRSNTGELFF. The CDR3 coding sequence is TGTGCCAGCAGTCCCCCCCAGCGGTCGAACACCGGGGAGCTGTTTTTT.

The J gene is TRBJ2-1, the V gene TRBV11-3; 8 nucleotides agree with TRBD2. CDR1 and CDR2 (germline): SGHNT, YENEEA. This CDR3 comprises 15 residues. The V segment lost 2 bases and the J segment 5 bases; nucleotides outside the gene matches: 5. For the CDR3, the DNA is TGTGCCAGCAGCTTATCTGCGGGAGGAGACAATGAGCAGTTCTTC. This gives the protein CASSLSAGGDNEQFF.

This clonotype was recorded a few times. The chain joins TRBV12-3 or TRBV12-4 to TRBJ2-1, with D possibly being TRBD2 (6 bases). Trimming removed 3 bases at V and 8 bases at J, with 17 bases between. CDR3 size: 15 residues. The CDR3 reads CASSFGSTSVDEQFF. The CDR3 coding sequence is TGTGCCAGCAGTTTCGGGAGTACTAGTGTCGATGAGCAGTTCTTC.